The next 20 T cell receptor beta chains were all read from a single sample in a study of blood T cell repertoires in COVID-19. Profiling relied on immunoSEQ multiplex PCR, and the TCRdb table lists in-frame clones only, not all of them. This sample has about 210,000 clones, with about four fifths found just once. The source material was peripheral blood. The origin of the receptors is a woman aged 35 to 49 with acute or convalescent COVID-19.

The rearrangement uses TRBV7-9 and TRBJ1-1; 8 nucleotides match TRBD1. The CDR3 extends over 13 amino acids. The trim removed 1 base at V and 8 bases at J, leaving 3 bases unmatched. Germline V gene lookup returns CDR1 SEHNR and CDR2 FQNEAQ (reference sequence). The CDR3 DNA reads TGTGCCAGCAGCTTAGGGGGGGACAGGGAAGCTTTCTTT. Amino acids: CASSLGGDREAFF.

CDR3: CASSPGLAGGHEQFF. The CDR3 DNA is TGTGCCAGTAGTCCCGGACTAGCGGGGGGACATGAGCAGTTCTTC. The chain uses TRBV19 and TRBJ2-1; 14 positions match TRBD2. This CDR3 is built from 15 residues. The germline V gene has CDR1 LNHDA and CDR2 SQIVND (reference sequence). V lost 5 bases to trimming and J lost 8 bases; unmatched junction nucleotides: 5.

V gene TRBV5-4 combines with J gene TRBJ2-3, with TRBD2 matching 12 bases. From germline, CDR1 is SGHNT and CDR2 YYREEE (reference sequence). V dropped 0 bases and J dropped 9; count of bases not matched to a gene: 5. The CDR3 is 15 residues long. The CDR3 nucleotides are TGTGCCAGCAGCTTGGCTAGCGGGAGGGCGGAGACGCAGTATTTT. Translating gives CASSLASGRAETQYF.

The rearrangement uses TRBV27 and TRBJ1-2; possible D gene TRBD1, 5 bases. In germline, CDR1 is MNHEY, CDR2 SMNVEV (reference sequence). CDR3 length: 13 amino acids. Trimming left V 6 bases short and J 6 bases short, with 14 bases between. CDR3 in DNA: TGTGCCAGCAGGCTCATTGGGGGGAATGGCTACACCTTC. Translation: CASRLIGGNGYTF.

The chain uses TRBV7-9 and TRBJ2-7; D gene unclear. V lost 5 bases, J lost 2 bases, and 10 bases lay in between. This CDR3 spans 13 amino acids. Germline V CDR1 and CDR2: SEHNR, FQNEAQ (reference sequence). CDR3 DNA: TGTGCCAGCAGCCCCACCAGGCCCTACGAGCAGTACTTC. It yields the protein CASSPTRPYEQYF.

The CDR3 coding sequence is TGTGCCAGCAGCTTAGGGGACAGGCTCACAGATACGCAGTATTTT. Translated: CASSLGDRLTDTQYF. The rearrangement joins TRBV11-3 to TRBJ2-3, with 8 positions matching TRBD1. This CDR3 contains 15 residues. V dropped 1 base and J dropped 2; count of bases not matched to a gene: 2. CDR1 and CDR2 from the germline V gene are SGHNT and YENEEA.

The chain is built from TRBV5-6 and TRBJ1-6; D not resolved. Germline lookup yields CDR1 SGHDT and CDR2 YYEEEE. The CDR3 is 17 residues long. V was shortened by 3 bases and J by 0 bases, with 13 bases between the two germline ends. The CDR3 here is CASSSAGSSSYNSPLHF. DNA for the CDR3: TGTGCCAGCAGCTCGGCCGGGTCGAGCTCCTATAATTCACCCCTCCACTTT.

The V and J genes are TRBV27 and TRBJ2-3, with TRBD2 matching 8 bases. This CDR3 has 16 residues. V was pared by 6 bases and J by 6 bases, with 14 bases of the junction left unmatched. Germline CDR1 is MNHEY and CDR2 is SMNVEV (reference sequence). The CDR3 DNA follows: TGTGCCAGCAGGCAAGGGGGAGCGGGAGTTACGGATACGCAGTATTTT. This gives the protein CASRQGGAGVTDTQYF.

This sequence joins TRBV7-6 and TRBJ2-5; 7 nucleotides line up with TRBD1. Per germline, CDR1 SGHVS and CDR2 FNYEAQ. This CDR3 region has 18 residues. The V gene end was trimmed by 4 bases and the J gene end by 1 base; junction bases not matched to a gene: 15. The DNA for the CDR3 is TGTGCCAGCAGCTCAGGACTCGGGACAGTCGCTCCCCAAGAGACCCAGTACTTC. Translating gives CASSSGLGTVAPQETQYF.

This clone was recorded at least ten times. J is TRBJ1-3 and V is TRBV2; TRBD1 agrees at 11 bases. With V trimmed by 7 bases and J by 2 bases, 7 bases remained unmatched. The CDR3 spans 16 residues. Germline loops: CDR1 SNHLY, CDR2 FYNNEI. As DNA, the CDR3 is TGTGCCAGCATAAGGACAGGGGGCGTCACTGGAAACACCATATATTTT. Translating gives CASIRTGGVTGNTIYF.

The V call is TRBV3-1 (or the pseudogene TRBV3-2), the J call TRBJ1-3; D gene uncertain. The germline V and J ends were trimmed by 3 bases and 1 base, with 7 bases remaining between them. CDR1 LGHDT and CDR2 YNNKEL come from the germline V gene (reference sequence). The CDR3 spans 14 residues. In DNA, the CDR3 is TGTGCCAGCAGCCATAGTCTTTCTGGAAACACCATATATTTT. This sequence encodes CASSHSLSGNTIYF.

This clone was picked up one time. The rearrangement uses TRBV19 and TRBJ2-1; D perhaps matches TRBD2 (5 bases). This CDR3 spans 16 amino acids. Trimming removed 6 bases from V and 2 bases from J, with 17 bases in between. The germline CDR1 and CDR2 sequences are LNHDA and SQIVND (reference sequence). The DNA for the CDR3 is TGTGCCAGTAGGAAGAGGGTTACGAACACCTACAATGAGCAGTTCTTC. This translates into CASRKRVTNTYNEQFF.

This clone was seen more than once but under ten times. The chain has TRBV6-5 and TRBJ1-2, with D possibly matching TRBD1 (6 bases). The germline V and J ends were trimmed by 5 bases and 8 bases, with 12 bases remaining between them. The V gene's germline CDR1 is MNHEY and CDR2 SVGAGI. The CDR3 has 12 residues. CDR3 sequence: CASSPRQAGYTF. DNA for the CDR3: TGTGCCAGCAGTCCGCGACAGGCCGGCTACACCTTC.

The chain joins TRBV7-8 to TRBJ2-5; 7 nucleotides agree with TRBD2. J gave up 4 bases and V 4 bases, and 18 bases lay outside the gene matches. Germline V gives CDR1 SGHVS, CDR2 FQNEAQ. The CDR3 length is 18 residues. This CDR3 is CASSSAGTSVKARETQYF. Written as DNA, the CDR3 is TGTGCCAGCAGCTCAGCGGGCACTAGCGTCAAGGCCCGAGAGACCCAGTACTTC.

This chain joins TRBV9 and TRBJ2-7, with 11 bases fitting TRBD1. Germline CDR1 reads SGDLS; CDR2 reads YYNGEE. The CDR3 sequence is 17 residues long. J lost 3 bases, V lost 3 bases, and 11 bases had no gene match. For the CDR3, the DNA is TGTGCCAGCAGCGCGACTATCCCGGGACAGGGGGTCTACGAGCAGTACTTC. Its translation: CASSATIPGQGVYEQYF.

The V gene is TRBV5-1, the J gene TRBJ2-3, with a weak D call TRBD1 (6 bases). With 3 bases removed from V and 0 bases from J, the gap between germline ends came to 14 bases. CDR1 and CDR2 (germline): SGHRS, YFSETQ. This CDR3 comprises 16 residues. The CDR3 nucleotides read TGCGCCAGCAGCTCAGGGGACGGCTCTAGCACAGATACGCAGTATTTT. Its protein product is CASSSGDGSSTDTQYF.

The chain is built from TRBV7-8 and TRBJ2-7, with 8 bases lining up with TRBD1. This CDR3 has 15 residues. V shed 4 bases, J shed 6 bases, and the junction held 11 bases outside the gene matches. Germline-derived CDR1 and CDR2 are SGHVS and FQNEAQ. CDR3 loop: CASSSRNRQGSEQYF. The CDR3 DNA reads TGTGCCAGCAGCTCCAGAAACCGACAGGGGAGCGAGCAGTACTTC.

The chain links TRBV18 to TRBJ2-2, with D tentatively TRBD2 (5 bases). V was trimmed by 7 bases and J by 5 bases, leaving 23 bases between them. CDR1 KGHSH and CDR2 LQKENI come from the germline V gene. The CDR3 has 17 amino acids. CDR3 in amino acids: CASFTSPTSRFTGELFF. CDR3 in DNA: TGTGCCAGCTTCACCAGCCCCACTAGTAGGTTTACCGGGGAGCTGTTTTTT.

V gene TRBV25-1 combines with J gene TRBJ1-6; 10 bases are shared with TRBD1. V lost 1 base and J lost 7; bases outside the gene matches: 10. The CDR3 contains 18 residues. Germline lookup yields CDR1 MGHDK and CDR2 SYGVNS. Here the CDR3 DNA reads TGTGCCAGCAGTGAATCCCGACCGGGACAGGGGAGAAATTCACCCCTCCACTTT. It is translated as CASSESRPGQGRNSPLHF.

This clone was detected ten times or more. This rearrangement joins TRBV18 to TRBJ2-7, with a weak D call TRBD2 (6 bases). The length of the CDR3 is 14 residues. Germline V gene lookup returns CDR1 KGHSH and CDR2 LQKENI. Trimming left V 2 bases short and J 3 bases short, with 11 bases between. The CDR3 region has the DNA TGTGCCAGCTCACCATCGGGACTGATCTACGAGCAGTACTTC. It codes for CASSPSGLIYEQYF.